This TCR beta chain was sequenced for a study of cytomegalovirus exposure and HLA in healthy donors (dated by TCRdb to 2016 to 2017). General notes on the study: According to a later analysis, the 120 or so validation repertoires were produced on the same platform as the approximately 600 repertoires of the first cohort. The study was designed to test whether signatures of past pathogen exposure could be identified by cataloging public T cell receptors. A separate validation cohort of over a hundred different subjects was used in addition to the roughly 700-subject first cohort. To predict cytomegalovirus infection status, the study combined high-throughput TCR immunosequencing, statistical association of individual TCRs with disease status, and machine learning.

Libraries were made using the immunoSEQ multiplex PCR assay. The published analysis was carried out like this. A statistical classification framework was developed to diagnose cytomegalovirus status using the catalog of TCR beta chain sequences. As stored in TCRdb, this immuneACCESS dataset retains in-frame rearrangements with V and J assigned. A fraction of the clones does not appear; measured against another copy, unresolved V genes explain less than half of the discrepancy, and the remainder lacks a known reason. Clone size and V and J calls were adopted from that table, with D and trimming inferred from the DNA. Present in this sample are more than 45,000 clones, roughly nine tenths of which were seen just once. Clones ranked in the top ten supply 2% to 2.5% of the sample. Separate from the approximately 700-subject first cohort, the validation cohort of about 120 subjects was the group to which the donors belonged.

Points the paper makes about the study in general: The classifier was reported to diagnose cytomegalovirus status with high specificity and sensitivity in both the original cohort and the validation cohort. In vitro tests confirmed that a few of the cytomegalovirus-associated TCR beta chains recognize cytomegalovirus antigens. Most TCR sequences were seen in very few donors, while some public TCRs were found in many individuals. A later analysis found that TCRs clustered in the first cohort also tended to co-occur in the 120 or so validation repertoires, with 90% to 95% of cluster scores above 0. The study gave a list of 150 to 200 TCR beta chains associated with cytomegalovirus. According to the authors, the approach could potentially be generalized to other disease states and immunological phenotypes. The validation cohort had no HLA typing available for a later analysis, so co-occurrence within that cohort was assessed over all 120 or so repertoires.

V drops 10 bases and J drops 0 bases, leaving 21 bases in between. CDR1 ENHRY and CDR2 SYGVKD are derived from the germline V gene. The CDR3 runs 16 amino acids, cysteine and phenylalanine included. Only the CDR3 DNA stays, 48 bases, in frame from base 1. Worth noting for this clone: Its antigen specificity is not known. No base qualities exist here, and no much larger clone lies one base off it.

This receptor was obtained from a woman aged 25 to 39 in good health and CMV-seronegative. The V and J segments used are TRBV10-3 and TRBJ1-1, and TRBD1 may be the D gene, going by 6 matching bases. The sequencing input was PBMCs. The nucleotide sequence is given as TGTGCCACGCGTCCCCCCAGGGGCGTCATGAACACTGAAGCTTTCTTT. Its coded protein is CATRPPRGVMNTEAFF.